In its sample, the clone carrying this TCR beta chain was seen a few times. Cells sorted as Tregs were CD4+, CD25+ and CD127-/low. TCRdb itself ran the 5' RACE reads through MiXCR, one entry per CDR3 protein. The table lists 12,000 or so distinct CDR3 sequences, approximately 50% of them singletons. The germline V gene encodes CDR1 SGHRS and CDR2 YFSETQ. Trimming took 3 bases from V and 9 from J; bases not matched to a gene: 14. The CDR3 consists of 16 residues. The sample taken for sequencing was tumor-infiltrating Tregs sorted from the breast tumor. The gene calls are TRBV5-1 and TRBJ2-1; 8 bases line up with TRBD1. This receptor was identified in a female donor with breast cancer. CDR3 nucleotides: TGCGCCAGCAGCTCTACAGGGGGAATCTTAAGGAGTGAGCAGTTCTTC. It specifies CASSSTGGILRSEQFF.